Listed below are T cell receptor beta chains from one sample, sequenced in a study of blood T cell repertoires in COVID-19. TCRdb's copy holds only in-frame clones and misses some; the assay was immunoSEQ multiplex PCR. The sample includes more than 15,000 clones, about 85% of them seen just once. Sequenced: peripheral blood. These receptors came from a human donor with active COVID-19. The donor label of this sample is uncertain. Both conserved end residues are part of each CDR3. D genes are given only for firm matches. The size entry is marked missing in some rows and otherwise reads once, few, many or a size class.

TRBJ1-1 - TRBV7-2 - 14 CASSPRQTNTEAFF TGTGCCAGCAGCCCTAGACAGACGAACACTGAAGCTTTCTTT
TRBJ2-7 - TRBV5-6 TRBD2 13 CASSFPGGDEQYF TGTGCCAGCAGCTTTCCGGGAGGGGACGAGCAGTACTTC
TRBJ2-3 - TRBV6-6 - 11 CASSPRDTQYF TGTGCCAGCAGCCCGAGGGATACGCAGTATTTT
TRBJ1-4 - TRBV15 - 18 CATSRDPPFRGGIEKLFF TGTGCCACCAGCAGAGATCCACCCTTTAGAGGTGGAATCGAAAAACTGTTTTTT
TRBJ2-7 few TRBV4-3 TRBD2 15 CASSQATSGIYEQYF TGCGCCAGCAGCCAAGCGACTAGCGGGATCTACGAGCAGTACTTC
TRBJ2-2 - TRBV5-5 - 15 CASSLAGTNTGELFF TGTGCCAGCAGCTTGGCCGGGACGAACACCGGGGAGCTGTTTTTT
TRBJ1-2 few TRBV6-5 - 14 CASSYGQGIYGYTF TGTGCCAGCAGTTACGGGCAGGGAATCTATGGCTACACCTTC
TRBJ2-7 - TRBV5-5 TRBD1 13 CASTSTGSHEQYF TGTGCCAGCACCTCGACAGGGTCCCACGAGCAGTACTTC
TRBJ2-2 few TRBV6-5 TRBD2 14 CASKLAGRTGELFF TGTGCCAGCAAACTAGCGGGACGGACCGGGGAGCTGTTTTTT
TRBJ1-5 - TRBV19 - 14 CASSMGFGIQPQHF TGTGCCAGTAGTATGGGGTTCGGGATTCAGCCCCAGCATTTT
TRBJ1-5 - TRBV4-2 - 16 CASSQGRDRLEGPQHF TGTGCCAGCAGCCAAGGTCGCGATAGACTCGAGGGGCCCCAGCATTTT
TRBJ2-5 - TRBV21-1 - 13 CASLRGGRETQYF TGTGCCAGCTTACGAGGAGGGCGGGAGACCCAGTACTTC